Listed here are 20 T cell receptor beta chains from one sample, sequenced in a study of T cell repertoires in cytomegalovirus infection. One entry per CDR3 protein results from TCRdb running MiXCR on the reads. Of about 440,000 distinct CDR3 sequences in the sample, roughly a third are singletons; the top ten hold roughly an eighth. Sequenced sample: PBMCs. The receptors were gathered from a human donor in good health (CMV status not recorded). Some clones in this sample may be carry-over from other donors' samples.

The chain joins TRBV5-8 to TRBJ2-5; TRBD1 aligns across 7 bases. CDR3 size: 13 residues. Germline V gene lookup returns CDR1 SGHTS and CDR2 YDEGEE. The junction had 5 bases not matched to a gene; V was cut back by 4 bases and J by 5 bases. The CDR3 nucleotides are TGTGCCAGCAGCCGACAGGGTAGTGAGACCCAGTACTTC. It specifies CASSRQGSETQYF. Full variable domain (remainder filled in from reference TRBV5-8 and TRBJ2-5): EAGVTQSPTHLIKTRGQQATLRCSPISGHTSVYWYQQALGLGLQFLLWYDEGEERNRGNFPPRFSGRQFPNYSSELNVNALELEDSALYLCASSRQGSETQYFGPGTRLLVL.

This clonotype came up a few times. V is TRBV6-2 or TRBV6-3 and J is TRBJ1-5, with 10 bases matching TRBD1. Germline V gene data show CDR1 as MNHEY and CDR2 as SVGEGT. The CDR3 consists of 18 residues. Trimming took 2 bases from V and 3 from J; bases not matched to a gene: 10. The CDR3 sequence: CASSYETGTGAFNQPQHF. The CDR3 DNA is TGTGCCAGCAGTTACGAAACCGGGACAGGGGCGTTCAATCAGCCCCAGCATTTT.

This clonotype was seen many times. V usage is TRBV7-6 and J usage is TRBJ2-1, with a weak D call TRBD1 (7 bases). CDR1 and CDR2 (germline): SGHVS, FNYEAQ. V was cut by 7 bases and J by 15 bases, with 16 bases left in between. The CDR3 has 11 residues. The CDR3 region is CASTSGGPGFF. The CDR3 DNA is TGTGCCAGCACCTCAGGGGGGCCGGGGTTCTTC.

The V and J genes are TRBV28 and TRBJ2-2; 11 bases agree with TRBD1. The CDR3 spans 17 residues. CDR1 and CDR2 (germline): MDHEN, SYDVKM. V shed 5 bases and J 4 bases; nucleotides not matched to a gene: 9. DNA for the CDR3: TGTGCCAGCAGTCCCCGGACAGGGGGCGTGGTCACCGGGGAGCTGTTTTTT. Translation gives CASSPRTGGVVTGELFF.

For this clonotype: A read error is possible here, since a much larger clone lies one base away. The chain links TRBV7-2 to TRBJ1-2; TRBD1 matches at 10 bases. CDR3 length: 16 residues. The ends lost 1 base at V and 3 bases at J; junction bases unmatched: 5. Germline V lookup: CDR1 SGHTA, CDR2 FQGNSA. The DNA for the CDR3 is TGTGCCAGCAGCTTAGGGGGGACAGGGGTAGACTATGGCTACACCTTC. Translating it yields CASSLGGTGVDYGYTF.

This clonotype was observed a handful of times. This chain links TRBV6-1 with TRBJ1-4, with D unclear. CDR1 is MNHNS and CDR2 is SASEGT in the germline V gene. The V and J ends lost 0 bases and 0 bases respectively, with 8 bases between them. The CDR3 totals 16 residues. CDR3 amino acids: CASSEAAVATNEKLFF. The CDR3 coding sequence is TGTGCCAGCAGTGAAGCGGCGGTAGCAACTAATGAAAAACTGTTTTTT.

This clonotype was observed at least ten times. The V gene is TRBV12-3 or TRBV12-4, the J gene TRBJ1-5, with D possibly TRBD1 on 5 matching bases. CDR3 length equals 15 residues. Between the trimmed V and J ends, which lost 6 bases and 2 bases, there was a span of 14 bases. The CDR3, as DNA: TGTGCCAGCAGCAGGGAAGTCGGGGGCAATCAGCCCCAGCATTTT. Amino acid sequence: CASSREVGGNQPQHF.

This clonotype has a handful of counts. The chain couples TRBV9 to TRBJ2-7; 8 bases match TRBD1. In germline, CDR1 is SGDLS, CDR2 YYNGEE. This CDR3 comprises 14 residues. The ends lost 0 bases at V and 7 bases at J; junction bases unmatched: 6. The CDR3 DNA reads as TGTGCCAGCAGCGTAGGGACAGGGACTGGAGAGCAGTACTTC. The encoded protein is CASSVGTGTGEQYF.

Turning to this clonotype: A much larger clone differs from this one at a single base, so this may be a read error. The gene calls are TRBV4-1 and TRBJ1-5; D not resolved. The CDR3 has 13 residues. CDR1 and CDR2 from the germline V gene are MGHRA and YSYEKL. Here the CDR3 reads CASSQVWDQPQRF. CDR3 DNA sequence: TGCGCCAGCAGCCAAGTGTGGGATCAGCCCCAGCGTTTT.

The rearrangement uses TRBV19 and TRBJ1-1, with 8 positions matching TRBD1. The CDR3 is 14 residues long. The V gene's germline CDR1 is LNHDA and CDR2 SQIVND (reference sequence). Losses at the gene ends were 5 bases for V and 5 bases for J; bases not matched to a gene: 7. The CDR3 loop is CASSSDRARTEAFF. CDR3 bases: TGTGCCAGTAGTTCGGACAGGGCGAGGACTGAAGCTTTCTTT.

This chain uses TRBV6-5 with TRBJ1-4; no definite D call. CDR1 is MNHEY and CDR2 is SVGAGI in the germline V gene. V was shortened by 6 bases and J by 0 bases, with 14 bases between the two germline ends. This CDR3 has 16 amino acids. The CDR3 DNA is TGTGCCAGCAGGATAAGATCGGTTACAACTAATGAAAAACTGTTTTTT. It encodes CASRIRSVTTNEKLFF.

This clonotype was detected ten times or more. The CDR3 DNA follows: TGTGCCAGCAGCTTAGGTCAGGGGCACCTCACCTCCGAGCAGTACTTC. It yields the protein CASSLGQGHLTSEQYF. The V call is TRBV7-6, the J call TRBJ2-7; weak D call: TRBD1 (6 bases). CDR1 is SGHVS and CDR2 is FNYEAQ in the germline V gene. The V end was cut by 1 base, the J end by 6 bases, with 19 bases between. The CDR3 runs to 16 residues.

A few counts support this clonotype. The chain is built from TRBV5-5 and TRBJ1-4; D ambiguous. CDR1 is SGHKS, CDR2 YYEKEE, per germline (reference sequence). The germline V and J ends were trimmed by 0 bases and 8 bases, with 11 bases remaining between them. The CDR3 extends over 14 amino acids. The CDR3 DNA follows: TGTGCCAGCAGCTTGGTTCAGGACGTGGAAAAACTGTTTTTT. Translation gives CASSLVQDVEKLFF.

The V call is TRBV11-2, the J call TRBJ2-3, with 8 bases matching TRBD2. After removal of 4 bases from V and 1 base from J, the junction contained 10 bases not matched to a gene. The germline gives CDR1 SGHAT, CDR2 FQNNGV. This CDR3 spans 17 amino acids. The CDR3 protein is CASSSGGVLPGTDTQYF. In DNA form, the CDR3 reads TGTGCCAGCAGCTCGGGAGGGGTCCTCCCCGGCACAGATACGCAGTATTTT.

This clonotype was counted only a few times. The V call is TRBV19, the J call TRBJ1-6; no clear D. V dropped 6 bases and J dropped 5 bases, with 8 bases sitting between them. The CDR3 contains 13 residues. Germline CDR1 is LNHDA and CDR2 is SQIVND (reference sequence). The CDR3: CASRDGNNSPLHF. The CDR3 coding sequence is TGTGCCAGTAGGGACGGAAATAATTCACCCCTCCACTTT.

The chain joins TRBV6-2 or TRBV6-3 to TRBJ2-7, with TRBD1 matching 8 bases. Germline CDR1 MNHEY, CDR2 SVGEGT. V lost 6 bases and J lost 3; bases outside the gene matches: 10. The CDR3 length is 15 residues. CDR3 amino acids: CASRDPRTGNYEQYF. The CDR3 nucleotides are TGTGCCAGCAGGGACCCCAGGACAGGGAACTACGAGCAGTACTTC.

This clonotype was observed a handful of times. The chain links TRBV4-1 to TRBJ1-6; 7 bases map to TRBD1. The junction had 8 bases not matched to a gene; V was cut back by 4 bases and J by 5 bases. Per the germline V gene, CDR1 is MGHRA and CDR2 is YSYEKL. CDR3 length: 16 amino acids. The CDR3 DNA reads as TGCGCCAGCAGCCCCCAGAGGGGGCGCGATAATTCACCCCTCCACTTT. It is translated as CASSPQRGRDNSPLHF.

Many counts were recorded for this clonotype. V gene TRBV12-3 or TRBV12-4 combines with J gene TRBJ1-1; D call uncertain. Trimming shortened V by 7 bases and J by 1 base, and 13 bases separated the two germline ends. The CDR3 is made up of 14 amino acids. In DNA form, the CDR3 reads TGTGCCAGCAAATCGACTTGGGCGAACACTGAAGCTTTCTTT. Translation gives CASKSTWANTEAFF.

The chain employs TRBV12-3 or TRBV12-4 and TRBJ1-1, with D possibly matching TRBD1 (5 bases). The CDR3 length is 16 residues. V dropped 3 bases and J dropped 2 bases, with 16 bases sitting between them. The CDR3 loop is CASSFDRAPLNTEAFF. The DNA of the CDR3 is TGTGCCAGCAGTTTCGACAGAGCGCCCCTAAACACTGAAGCTTTCTTT.

This clonotype has more than one count but fewer than ten. This rearrangement joins TRBV6-1 to TRBJ1-2, with no clear D. The CDR3 extends over 14 amino acids. Trimming took 6 bases from V and 2 from J, leaving 13 bases between them. The V gene's germline CDR1 is MNHNS and CDR2 SASEGT. In DNA, the CDR3 is TGTGCCAGCAGGGATGGAAACGGAAACTATGGCTACACCTTC. Translation gives CASRDGNGNYGYTF.